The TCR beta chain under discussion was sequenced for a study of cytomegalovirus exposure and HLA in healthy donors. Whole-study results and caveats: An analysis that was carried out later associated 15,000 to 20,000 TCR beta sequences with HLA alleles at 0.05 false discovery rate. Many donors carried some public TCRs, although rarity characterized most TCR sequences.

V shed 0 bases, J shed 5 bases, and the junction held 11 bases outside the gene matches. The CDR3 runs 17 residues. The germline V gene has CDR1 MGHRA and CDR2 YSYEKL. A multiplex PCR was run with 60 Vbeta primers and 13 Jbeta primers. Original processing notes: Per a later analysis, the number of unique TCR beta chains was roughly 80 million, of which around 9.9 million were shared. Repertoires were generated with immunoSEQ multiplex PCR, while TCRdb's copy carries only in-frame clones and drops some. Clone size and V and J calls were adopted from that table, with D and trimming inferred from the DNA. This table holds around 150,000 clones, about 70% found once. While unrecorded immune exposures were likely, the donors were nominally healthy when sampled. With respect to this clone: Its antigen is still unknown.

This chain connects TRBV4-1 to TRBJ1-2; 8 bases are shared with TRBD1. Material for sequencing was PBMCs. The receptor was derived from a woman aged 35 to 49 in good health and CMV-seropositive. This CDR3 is CASSQDTVQGGQYGYTF. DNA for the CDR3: TGCGCCAGCAGCCAAGATACTGTACAGGGGGGGCAGTATGGCTACACCTTC.